The sample holds a few counts of the clone carrying this T cell receptor (beta chain). Antigen: not known. The CDR3 has 14 residues. In germline, CDR1 is KGHSH, CDR2 LQKENI. Trimming took 3 bases from V and 5 from J, leaving 13 bases between them. This sample was included in a study of T cells in pancreatic ductal adenocarcinoma. Surgery without prior neoadjuvant therapy was the treatment of the selected pancreatic ductal adenocarcinoma patients. The method was immunoSEQ multiplex PCR; TCRdb's version includes in-frame clones alone and lacks a portion of them. Among about 11,000 clones listed, more than 80% were seen once. Study-wide results and limits: The resected cohort was biased toward the minority with early-stage disease. Compared with tumor, blood showed more total productive templates and roughly 8-fold more clonotypes. No significant tumor-blood clonality difference; means were about 0.1 and 0.07. Tumors hold more CD45RO+ effector T cells, which may bias toward lower diversity.

This sequence was found in a human donor with pancreatic ductal adenocarcinoma. The sample taken for sequencing was PBMCs. The chain is built from TRBV18 and TRBJ2-5, with D possibly being TRBD1 or TRBD2 (5 bases each). This CDR3 is CASSPRTREETQYF. Here the CDR3 DNA reads TGTGCCAGCTCACCCAGGACAAGGGAGGAGACCCAGTACTTC.